Listed below are T cell receptor beta chains from one sample, sequenced in a study of Ad26.COV2.S vaccination and SARS-CoV-2 variants. Libraries were prepared by immunoSEQ multiplex PCR; TCRdb keeps only in-frame clonotypes and omits some of them. The table records 300,000 to 400,000 clones, 86% of them present only once. The specimen was peripheral blood, collected in a trial of Ad26.COV2.S vaccine versus placebo. These receptors originate from a person aged 18-65 years who received the Ad26.COV2.S COVID-19 vaccine or a placebo. Each CDR3 is given with its conserved first and last residue. The order of the fields is clone size, V gene, D gene, J gene, CDR3 DNA, CDR3 protein. A D gene is named only where the DNA matches it firmly. Clone size appears in some rows only: once, few, many, or a class for an expanded clone.

clone size: few
V gene: TRBV4-3
D gene: TRBD1
J gene: TRBJ1-2
CDR3 DNA: TGCGCCAGCAGCCAAGCGGTGGGACAGGGGGCTGGCTACACCTTC
CDR3 protein: CASSQAVGQGAGYTF

clone size: -
V gene: TRBV11-2
D gene: -
J gene: TRBJ2-7
CDR3 DNA: TGTGCCAGCAGTTCCTCCGGGACCTACGAGCAGTACTTC
CDR3 protein: CASSSSGTYEQYF

clone size: -
V gene: TRBV15
D gene: -
J gene: TRBJ1-2
CDR3 DNA: TGTGCCACCAGCAGAGATTGGGCCAGAACTGGCTACACCTTC
CDR3 protein: CATSRDWARTGYTF

clone size: -
V gene: TRBV3-1/TRBV3-2
D gene: TRBD1
J gene: TRBJ1-2
CDR3 DNA: TGTGCCAGCAGCCCGGGGGGCAGGGGGAACTATGGCTACACCTTC
CDR3 protein: CASSPGGRGNYGYTF

clone size: few
V gene: TRBV28
D gene: -
J gene: TRBJ1-2
CDR3 DNA: TGTGCCAGCAGTATGAGAGGGGGGAACTATGGCTACACCTTC
CDR3 protein: CASSMRGGNYGYTF

clone size: -
V gene: TRBV2
D gene: -
J gene: TRBJ2-3
CDR3 DNA: TGTGCCAGCACCGAAGGTCCCTCCCTTGTTACAGATACGCAGTATTTT
CDR3 protein: CASTEGPSLVTDTQYF

clone size: -
V gene: TRBV7-2
D gene: -
J gene: TRBJ1-1
CDR3 DNA: TGTGCCAGCAGGCCCGGGACATACACTGAAGCTTTCTTT
CDR3 protein: CASRPGTYTEAFF

clone size: few
V gene: TRBV20-1
D gene: -
J gene: TRBJ2-6
CDR3 DNA: TGCAGTGCTAGTTTCTCTGGGGCCAACGTCCTGACTTTC
CDR3 protein: CSASFSGANVLTF

clone size: once
V gene: TRBV27
D gene: TRBD1
J gene: TRBJ2-5
CDR3 DNA: TGTGCCAGCAGAACCGGGACAGGGGCGACAAAGACCCAGTACTTC
CDR3 protein: CASRTGTGATKTQYF

clone size: -
V gene: TRBV28
D gene: TRBD1
J gene: TRBJ2-6
CDR3 DNA: TGTGCCAGCAGCTATGCAGGGGGCGCAGGTGGGGCCAACGTCCTGACTTTC
CDR3 protein: CASSYAGGAGGANVLTF

clone size: -
V gene: TRBV5-1
D gene: -
J gene: TRBJ2-1
CDR3 DNA: TGCGCCAGCAGCTTGGCGCCGGGGAGCTCCTACAATGAGCAGTTCTTC
CDR3 protein: CASSLAPGSSYNEQFF

clone size: -
V gene: TRBV28
D gene: -
J gene: TRBJ1-2
CDR3 DNA: TGTGCCAGCAGTCCCGGGGGGGACTATGGCTACACCTTC
CDR3 protein: CASSPGGDYGYTF

clone size: -
V gene: TRBV14
D gene: -
J gene: TRBJ2-3
CDR3 DNA: TGTGCCAGCAGCCTAAATATGGGAAGTGCAGATACGCAGTATTTT
CDR3 protein: CASSLNMGSADTQYF

clone size: once
V gene: TRBV3-1/TRBV3-2
D gene: TRBD2
J gene: TRBJ2-7
CDR3 DNA: TGTGCCAGCAGCTCTGCTGGGACTAGCGGGGGGAAGAGCTCCTACGAGCAGTACTTC
CDR3 protein: CASSSAGTSGGKSSYEQYF

clone size: -
V gene: TRBV10-3
D gene: -
J gene: TRBJ1-1
CDR3 DNA: TGTGCCATCAGTGACCCGGGACTCGAAAACACTGAAGCTTTCTTT
CDR3 protein: CAISDPGLENTEAFF

clone size: -
V gene: TRBV18
D gene: TRBD1
J gene: TRBJ1-5
CDR3 DNA: TGTGCCAGCTCACCGCTACAGGGGAGCAATCAGCCCCAGCATTTT
CDR3 protein: CASSPLQGSNQPQHF

clone size: -
V gene: TRBV7-8
D gene: TRBD1
J gene: TRBJ1-2
CDR3 DNA: TGTGCCAGCAGCCGCAACACCGGGACAGGGAAGCTTTTTGGCTACACCTTC
CDR3 protein: CASSRNTGTGKLFGYTF

clone size: -
V gene: TRBV18
D gene: -
J gene: TRBJ1-2
CDR3 DNA: TGTGCCAGCTCACCACCGTTGCTCGTGGCCTACACCTTC
CDR3 protein: CASSPPLLVAYTF

clone size: -
V gene: TRBV6-4
D gene: -
J gene: TRBJ1-1
CDR3 DNA: TGTGCCAGCAGTGAAAAAGGGGGGACCACTGAAGCTTTCTTT
CDR3 protein: CASSEKGGTTEAFF

clone size: -
V gene: TRBV5-6
D gene: -
J gene: TRBJ2-2
CDR3 DNA: TGTGCCAGCAGCTTGGGAGTTTTCACCCGGGAGCTGTTTTTT
CDR3 protein: CASSLGVFTRELFF

clone size: -
V gene: TRBV11-2
D gene: -
J gene: TRBJ2-4
CDR3 DNA: TGTGCCAGCAGCTTAGCGGGAGACATTCAGTACTTC
CDR3 protein: CASSLAGDIQYF

clone size: -
V gene: TRBV5-1
D gene: TRBD2
J gene: TRBJ2-4
CDR3 DNA: TGCGCCAGCAGCGGGTCCGGGACTAGCGGGACCAAAAACATTCAGTACTTC
CDR3 protein: CASSGSGTSGTKNIQYF

clone size: few
V gene: TRBV4-1
D gene: -
J gene: TRBJ2-3
CDR3 DNA: TGCGCCAGCAGCCAAGAGACCCCCCGCACAGATACGCAGTATTTT
CDR3 protein: CASSQETPRTDTQYF

clone size: -
V gene: TRBV19
D gene: -
J gene: TRBJ2-1
CDR3 DNA: TGTGCCAGTAGTACCGGGAAGCCCTACAATGAGCAGTTCTTC
CDR3 protein: CASSTGKPYNEQFF

clone size: -
V gene: TRBV28
D gene: -
J gene: TRBJ2-1
CDR3 DNA: TGTGCCAGCAGTGTCGGGGGTAGCGGATACGGCAATGAGCAGTTCTTC
CDR3 protein: CASSVGGSGYGNEQFF

clone size: -
V gene: TRBV19
D gene: -
J gene: TRBJ2-3
CDR3 DNA: TGTGCCAGTAGTTGGGGGGATGCAGATACGCAGTATTTT
CDR3 protein: CASSWGDADTQYF

clone size: -
V gene: TRBV11-2
D gene: TRBD1
J gene: TRBJ1-1
CDR3 DNA: TGTGCCAGCAGTCCCGGACAGGGGTACGAGAACACTGAAGCTTTCTTT
CDR3 protein: CASSPGQGYENTEAFF

clone size: -
V gene: TRBV7-9
D gene: -
J gene: TRBJ2-1
CDR3 DNA: TGTGCCAGCAGCCCCAGGGTCGTTGAGCAGTTCTTC
CDR3 protein: CASSPRVVEQFF

clone size: -
V gene: TRBV6-5
D gene: TRBD1
J gene: TRBJ1-1
CDR3 DNA: TGTGCCGCGGACAGGGGGTATGATGGATGGACTGAAGCTTTCTTT
CDR3 protein: CAADRGYDGWTEAFF

clone size: -
V gene: TRBV24-1
D gene: TRBD2
J gene: TRBJ2-3
CDR3 DNA: TGTGCCACCAGTCTAGCGGGAGAGGCAGATACGCAGTATTTT
CDR3 protein: CATSLAGEADTQYF

clone size: -
V gene: TRBV7-2
D gene: TRBD2
J gene: TRBJ2-1
CDR3 DNA: TGTGCCAGCAGCCTGGTCCTTCTAGCGGGGGGGCGGAACAATGAGCAGTTCTTC
CDR3 protein: CASSLVLLAGGRNNEQFF

clone size: -
V gene: TRBV4-2
D gene: -
J gene: TRBJ1-1
CDR3 DNA: TGTGCCAGCAGCCAAGGGGCTGGTGAAGCTTTCTTT
CDR3 protein: CASSQGAGEAFF

clone size: -
V gene: TRBV27
D gene: -
J gene: TRBJ1-2
CDR3 DNA: TGTGCCAGCAGCCACAAGGCGGACTATGGCTACACCTTC
CDR3 protein: CASSHKADYGYTF

clone size: -
V gene: TRBV18
D gene: TRBD1
J gene: TRBJ1-2
CDR3 DNA: TGTGCCAGCTCAGGGACAGAGTATGGCTACACCTTC
CDR3 protein: CASSGTEYGYTF

clone size: -
V gene: TRBV6-2/TRBV6-3
D gene: -
J gene: TRBJ2-7
CDR3 DNA: TGTGCCAGCAGTTCTCCGTACGCGTCTTTTCACGAGCAGTACTTC
CDR3 protein: CASSSPYASFHEQYF

clone size: few
V gene: TRBV5-4
D gene: TRBD2
J gene: TRBJ2-1
CDR3 DNA: TGTGCCAGCAGCAGCAAGCGGGGGGCCTACAATGAGCAGTTCTTC
CDR3 protein: CASSSKRGAYNEQFF

clone size: -
V gene: TRBV29-1
D gene: -
J gene: TRBJ1-2
CDR3 DNA: TGCAGCGCTCCCGCTCAGGCTAACTATGGCTACACCTTC
CDR3 protein: CSAPAQANYGYTF

clone size: -
V gene: TRBV6-6
D gene: -
J gene: TRBJ1-6
CDR3 DNA: TGTGCCAGCAATGTCGGGACGGATTATAATTCACCCCTCCACTTT
CDR3 protein: CASNVGTDYNSPLHF

clone size: -
V gene: TRBV28
D gene: TRBD1
J gene: TRBJ1-2
CDR3 DNA: TGTGCCAGCAGTGCCGGGACAGGGGGCAGGTTCGGCTACACCTTC
CDR3 protein: CASSAGTGGRFGYTF